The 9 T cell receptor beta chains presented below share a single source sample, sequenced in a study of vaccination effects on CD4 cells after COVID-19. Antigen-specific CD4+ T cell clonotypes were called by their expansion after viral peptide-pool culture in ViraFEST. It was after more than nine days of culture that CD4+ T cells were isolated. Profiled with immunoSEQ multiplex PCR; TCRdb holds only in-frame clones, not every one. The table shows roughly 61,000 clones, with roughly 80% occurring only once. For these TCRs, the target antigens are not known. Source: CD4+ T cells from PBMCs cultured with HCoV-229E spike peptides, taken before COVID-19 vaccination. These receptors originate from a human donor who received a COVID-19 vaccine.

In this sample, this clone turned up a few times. This CDR3 reads CASSYSRTGELFF. The CDR3 coding sequence is TGTGCCAGCAGTTATTCACGGACCGGGGAGCTGTTTTTT. The chain joins TRBV12-3 or TRBV12-4 to TRBJ2-2; D gene unclear. V was pared by 4 bases and J by 5 bases, with 8 bases between. The CDR3 consists of 13 residues.

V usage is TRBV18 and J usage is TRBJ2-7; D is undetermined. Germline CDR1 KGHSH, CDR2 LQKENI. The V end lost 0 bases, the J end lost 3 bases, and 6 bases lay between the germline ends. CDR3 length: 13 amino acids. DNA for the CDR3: TGTGCCAGCTCACCACCGGGCCGCTACGAGCAGTACGTC. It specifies CASSPPGRYEQYV.

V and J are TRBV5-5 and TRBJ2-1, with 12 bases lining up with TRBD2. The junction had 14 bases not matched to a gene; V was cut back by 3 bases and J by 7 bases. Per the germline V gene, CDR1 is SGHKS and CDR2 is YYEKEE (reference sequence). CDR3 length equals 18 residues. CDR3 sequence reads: CASSSAISWTSGVNEQFF. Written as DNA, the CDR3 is TGTGCCAGCAGCTCCGCAATAAGTTGGACTAGCGGGGTTAATGAGCAGTTCTTC.

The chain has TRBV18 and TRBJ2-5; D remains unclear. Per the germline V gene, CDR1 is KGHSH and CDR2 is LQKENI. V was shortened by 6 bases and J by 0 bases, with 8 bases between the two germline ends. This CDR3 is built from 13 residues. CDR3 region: CASSRKHQETQYF. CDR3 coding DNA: TGTGCCAGCTCCCGAAAACACCAAGAGACCCAGTACTTC. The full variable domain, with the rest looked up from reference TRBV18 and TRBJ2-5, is NAGVMQNPRHLVRRRGQEARLRCSPMKGHSHVYWYRQLPEEGLKFMVYLQKENIIDESGMPKERFSAEFPKEGPSILRIQQVVRGDSAAYFCASSRKHQETQYFGPGTRLLVL.

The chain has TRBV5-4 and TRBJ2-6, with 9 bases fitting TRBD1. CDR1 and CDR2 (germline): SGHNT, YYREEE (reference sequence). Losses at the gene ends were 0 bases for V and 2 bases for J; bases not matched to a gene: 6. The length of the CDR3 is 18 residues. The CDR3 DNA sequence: TGTGCCAGCAGCTTGGTGGGACAGGGAGGAGCTGGGGCCAACGTCCTGACTTTC. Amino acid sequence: CASSLVGQGGAGANVLTF.

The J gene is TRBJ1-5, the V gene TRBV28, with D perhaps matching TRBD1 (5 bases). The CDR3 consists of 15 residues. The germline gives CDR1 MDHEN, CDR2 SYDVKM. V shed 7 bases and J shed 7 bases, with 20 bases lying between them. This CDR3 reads CASNSLGTSDQPQHF. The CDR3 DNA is TGTGCCAGCAATTCCCTCGGGACCTCGGACCAGCCCCAGCATTTT.

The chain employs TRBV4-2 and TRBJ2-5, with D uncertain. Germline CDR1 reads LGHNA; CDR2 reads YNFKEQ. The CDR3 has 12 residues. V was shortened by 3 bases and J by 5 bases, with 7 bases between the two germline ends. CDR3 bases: TGTGCCAGCAGCCATCCTACGGAGACCCAGTACTTC. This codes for CASSHPTETQYF.

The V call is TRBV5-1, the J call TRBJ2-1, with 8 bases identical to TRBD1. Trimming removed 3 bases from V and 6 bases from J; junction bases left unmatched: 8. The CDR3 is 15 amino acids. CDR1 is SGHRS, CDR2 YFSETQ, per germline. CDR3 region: CASSSPDRVINEQFF. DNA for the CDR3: TGCGCCAGCAGCTCCCCGGACAGGGTAATCAATGAGCAGTTCTTC.

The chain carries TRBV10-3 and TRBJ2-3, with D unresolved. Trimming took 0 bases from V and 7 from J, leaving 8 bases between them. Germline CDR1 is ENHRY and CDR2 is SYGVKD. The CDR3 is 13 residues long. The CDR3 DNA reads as TGTGCCATCAGTGAGTCAAAGGGAAATACGCAGTATTTT. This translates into CAISESKGNTQYF.